The entry below gives a single TCR beta chain sequence along with its context. These data originate in a study of blood T cell repertoires in COVID-19. In the study overall: Sites across the United States, Italy and Spain contributed samples from acute and convalescent COVID-19.

The junction had 8 bases not matched to a gene; V was cut back by 2 bases and J by 8 bases. CDR3 length: 15 amino acids. In germline, CDR1 is SGHRS, CDR2 YFSETQ. Assay: immunoSEQ multiplex PCR; the TCRdb copy retains only in-frame clones and omits some. Among some 69,000 clones listed, around 90% were seen once. The sequenced sample was peripheral blood. The source is a man aged 60-69 years with acute or convalescent COVID-19. This chain connects TRBV5-1 to TRBJ2-3, with 10 bases fitting TRBD1. The CDR3 loop reads CASSLKSDRGGTQYF. The CDR3 DNA follows: TGCGCCAGCAGCTTAAAATCGGACAGGGGGGGTACGCAGTATTTT.